The subject of this entry is one TCR beta chain. Its specific antigen is unknown. One base away there is no much larger clone; base qualities are not given. The protocol used for the library was 5' RACE. A second roughly 7 to 11 cycle PCR used a sample-barcoded 5' primer and a J-beta primer mix. A unique molecular identifier was introduced onto each TCR beta cDNA molecule by a template-switch 5' adaptor carrying 12 random nucleotides. Each sample yielded at least 3 million CDR3-containing paired-end reads. The Mint cDNA synthesis kit, primed by a TRBC-specific oligonucleotide, was used to synthesize first-strand cDNA from all RNA. All cDNA was treated with uracil-DNA glycosylase and then went through a first 18-cycle PCR with the universal primers M1SS and BC2_uni_R. Regarding the original processing steps: Each sample was normalized by randomly selecting 1 million high-quality reads, each carrying a distinct molecular identifier. Reads sharing molecular identifiers were discarded rather than binned into consensus sequences. MiTCR, run with a Q25 quality threshold and the strictest error-elimination algorithm, handled CDR3 identification, clonotype clustering and error correction. A nonparametric unseen species model with Euler transformation was used to estimate a lower bound on total TCR beta diversity. TCRdb reprocessing: public reads trimmed at Q25 with fastp, clones called with MiXCR, in-frame beta chains kept. Identical CDR3 proteins give one entry, which carries the most common genes and DNA. These V and J calls derive from TCRdb rather than the authors' analysis. The sample table contains roughly 1.9 million distinct CDR3 sequences; only one count was recorded for approximately 40% of them. The top ten clones comprise 23% of the sample.

Measured from the cysteine to the phenylalanine, the CDR3 is 14 residues long. The retained sequence is limited to the CDR3, 42 bases, with the frame set at the first base. The junction shows trimming of 5 bases on V and 3 bases on J, and the gene matches do not reach 8 bases of it. Reading the germline V gene (reference sequence) gives CDR1 DFQATT and CDR2 SNEGSKA. The roughly 39 donors, aged about 6 to 100 years, were systemically healthy Caucasian individuals from Russia. Around 10 milliliters of peripheral blood were collected from each donor into EDTA-treated Vacutainer tubes. Ficoll-Paque density-gradient centrifugation was used to isolate PBMCs, with at least 7 million per sample. Total RNA was extracted from PBMCs with Trizol reagent, with at least 6 micrograms obtained per sample. Naive CD45RAhigh/CD27high T cell percentages were measured by flow cytometry on a PBMC aliquot from every donor.

The data originate from a study of blood T cells in healthy people across ages (dated by TCRdb to between 2015 and 2016). As for the study more broadly: In model experiments, template switching captured roughly one uniquely barcoded TCR beta cDNA molecule for every two T cells. Age-related changes in TCR beta repertoire diversity were measured in the study by deep sequencing normalized with unique cDNA molecular identifiers. The donors were split into four age groups: young (average 16 years), middle-aged (roughly 42), aged (62) and long-lived (more than 80). To avoid experimental bias, donors of different ages were spread randomly across the sequencing lanes. The study analyzed two additional independent replicas of 1 million unique cDNA reads from the same blood draw for two donors, one aged 18 to 29 and one aged 80 or older.

Results the study describes overall, beyond this receptor: Bulk unsorted PBMC profiling prevented conclusive comparison of naive and antigen-experienced compartments. As age increased, observed TCR beta diversity per million T cells dropped in a roughly linear way, and a significant reduction was already evident by age around 41. The percentage of naive T cells measured by flow cytometry correlated strongly with observed TCR beta diversity. Because donor CMV infection status was unknown, age-related changes in expanded clonotypes were potentially confounded. Total diversity estimates from one million sequenced T cells were considered lower bounds and underestimates. Compared with the aged group, more naive CD4+ T cells, fewer expanded clones and increased TCR diversity were shown by the long-lived group, suggesting age selection.

The chain joins TRBV20-1 to TRBJ2-5, and 8 junction bases match TRBD2. Sequenced material: blood. This sequence was found in a human donor in good health. The CDR3 protein sequence reads: CSALPGTSEETQYF. The bases read TGCAGTGCTCTCCCCGGGACTAGTGAAGAGACCCAGTACTTC.